This T cell receptor (beta chain) was identified during a study of Tregs in tolerant kidney transplant recipients (dated by TCRdb to 2018 to 2020). Notes on the research overall: TCRbeta sequencing was used in the study to identify donor-specific regulatory T cells before combined kidney and bone marrow transplantation, and the identified cells were then tracked after transplant. TCRbeta repertoire sequencing was used in a few healthy controls to compare several methods for expanding Tregs specific for an allogeneic donor. Results and caveats for the whole study, not just this receptor: Biological reproducibility was not examined directly, but technical replication error appeared to be minimal. The most biologically relevant and donor-specific TCRbeta repertoire appeared to be identified by expanding Tregs with activated donor B cells. Because the study included only a small number of patients, the results must be confirmed in larger populations and under other immunosuppression protocols.

About this clone: Its antigen has not been determined. Base qualities are not recorded, but no much larger clone differs from it by a single base.

The CDR3 spans 17 residues, from the cysteine through the phenylalanine. Kept here is only the CDR3 DNA, which spans 51 bases and is read in frame from base 1. The germline V gene (reference sequence) provides CDR1 SGHNT and CDR2 YYREEE. Trimming takes 2 bases from V and 7 bases from J, and the germline ends sit 24 bases apart. Unstimulated Tregs (CD4+CD25+CD127-), CD4+ non-Tregs (CD4+CD25-), CD4 and CD8 cells were FACS-sorted from thawed PBMCs. Healthy control blood was obtained either as purchased buffy coats or from healthy volunteers. Healthy control blood was separated into PBMCs by Ficoll density gradient and cryopreserved, and patient PBMCs were collected both before and after transplant. For TCRbeta CDR3 sequencing, genomic DNA from the sorted cells was extracted using the QIAGEN DNeasy Blood and Tissue Kit. High-throughput TCRbeta CDR3 sequencing, including PCR amplification with bias correction and internal controls, was performed commercially through immunoSEQ. The study's own analysis went as follows. Unique productive TCRbeta sequences were defined by CDR3 nucleotide sequence where primers matched, otherwise by CDR3 amino acid sequence with Vbeta and Jbeta genes. To correct for sorting error, sequences found in more than one sorted population at a frequency ratio of 2:1 or less were discarded, and the remaining shared sequences were assigned to the population with the higher frequency. Donor-reactive sequences were defined as at least 5-fold expanded in CFSE-low cells versus unstimulated cells, with frequency of at least 0.01% in CFSE-low cells. Repertoire divergence was quantified by Jensen-Shannon divergence calculated from the top 100 TCRbeta sequences ranked by frequency. For samples with multiple sequencing runs, sorting error was corrected separately for each run before the runs were pooled. TCRdb stores this immuneACCESS table with in-frame sequences only. Part of the clones is absent; in the studies checked, under half of the shortfall reflects unresolved V genes, and no reason is known for the rest. The V and J calls and clone size were taken over from that table, and D and trimming were inferred from the DNA. The sample includes around 230,000 clones, with about 80% observed a single time. The top ten hold 0.55% to 0.65% of the sample.

The TCR sequence derives from a human donor in good health. The rearrangement joined TRBV5-4 to TRBJ2-5; the D gene is perhaps TRBD2, from 5 matching bases. The source material was CD4+ T cells from blood. The DNA is as follows: TGTGCCAGCAGCTTTAGGTATTCTAGCTGGCAATTAGGGACCCAGTACTTC. It codes for CASSFRYSSWQLGTQYF.